Presented here are 14 T cell receptor beta chains from one specimen sequenced in a study of cytomegalovirus exposure and HLA in healthy donors (dated by TCRdb to the late 2010s). Libraries came from the immunoSEQ multiplex PCR assay. The multiplex PCR relied on a mix of 60 forward primers for TCR Vbeta segments and 13 reverse primers for TCR Jbeta segments. What TCRdb holds here is the immuneACCESS table cut down to in-frame rearrangements. Part of the clones is not present; checked against another copy, under half of the missing clones reflect an unresolved V gene, and the others are unexplained. The sample contains roughly 180,000 clones, over 80% of them found a single time. The ten largest clones add up to around 1.3% of the sample. The specimen sequenced was PBMCs. These receptors were obtained from a boy aged 2 to 10 in good health and CMV-seronegative.

The genes are TRBV9 and TRBJ2-5; TRBD2 aligns across 11 bases. Germline CDR1 SGDLS, CDR2 YYNGEE. This CDR3 spans 14 amino acids. The V gene end was trimmed by 0 bases and the J gene end by 5 bases; junction bases not matched to a gene: 0. This CDR3 is CASSVASGGETQYF. The CDR3 DNA follows: TGTGCCAGCAGCGTAGCTAGCGGGGGGGAGACCCAGTACTTC.

The chain joins TRBV13 to TRBJ2-1; 8 nucleotides line up with TRBD2. In germline, CDR1 is PRHDT, CDR2 FYEKMQ (reference sequence). The trim removed 5 bases at V and 9 bases at J, leaving 15 bases unmatched. The CDR3 contains 16 residues. The CDR3 protein is CASSPAVRGRSGEQFF. The CDR3, as DNA: TGTGCCAGCAGCCCCGCGGTTCGCGGGAGGTCAGGTGAGCAGTTCTTC.

This clone was counted only a few times. The chain uses TRBV13 and TRBJ1-1, with TRBD1 matching 7 bases. The J segment lost 2 bases and the V segment lost 1 base, leaving 7 bases of the junction unmatched. The CDR3 totals 16 residues. Per germline, CDR1 PRHDT and CDR2 FYEKMQ (reference sequence). CDR3 protein: CASSLVGQVVNTEAFF. CDR3 nucleotide sequence: TGTGCCAGCAGCTTAGTAGGACAGGTCGTTAACACTGAAGCTTTCTTT.

The V call is TRBV19, the J call TRBJ2-1; 7 positions agree with TRBD2. Trimming at V came to 5 bases and at J to 2 bases, leaving 3 bases not matched to a gene. The CDR3 is 14 amino acids. Germline assignment: CDR1 LNHDA and CDR2 SQIVND (reference sequence). CDR3 in amino acids: CASSRSGTYNEQFF. CDR3 DNA: TGTGCCAGTAGTCGGAGCGGGACCTACAATGAGCAGTTCTTC.

This clone was found a few times. This chain links TRBV7-9 with TRBJ2-7; 8 nucleotides line up with TRBD1. With V trimmed by 2 bases and J by 0 bases, 6 bases remained unmatched. This CDR3 comprises 16 residues. Germline values: CDR1 SEHNR, CDR2 FQNEAQ (reference sequence). The CDR3 is CASSLWTGPSSYEQYV. CDR3 DNA: TGTGCCAGCAGCTTATGGACAGGGCCGAGCTCCTACGAGCAGTACGTC.

The J gene is TRBJ2-1, the V gene TRBV5-1, with 9 bases matching TRBD2. The CDR3 consists of 16 residues. Trimming at V came to 4 bases and at J to 4 bases, leaving 9 bases not matched to a gene. In germline, CDR1 is SGHRS, CDR2 YFSETQ. CDR3 in DNA: TGCGCCAGCAGCACGAAGGGGACTAGCAGATACAATGAGCAGTTCTTC. Its protein product is CASSTKGTSRYNEQFF. The complete variable domain, with remaining parts taken from reference TRBV5-1 and TRBJ2-1, reads KAGVTQTPRYLIKTRGQQVTLSCSPISGHRSVSWYQQTPGQGLQFLFEYFSETQRNKGNFPGRFSGRQFSNSRSEMNVSTLELGDSALYLCASSTKGTSRYNEQFFGPGTRLTVL.

The chain uses TRBV18 and TRBJ2-6, with 8 bases fitting TRBD1. The CDR3 consists of 17 residues. Germline values: CDR1 KGHSH, CDR2 LQKENI. J was trimmed by 0 bases and V by 6 bases; bases with no gene match: 7. CDR3 sequence (DNA): TGTGCCAGCTCCCTCCGGGACAGGTCCTCTGGGGCCAACGTCCTGACTTTC. Translated, it gives CASSLRDRSSGANVLTF.

The rearrangement links TRBV5-6 to TRBJ1-2; 7 positions agree with TRBD1. CDR3 length: 15 residues. V dropped 0 bases and J dropped 4; count of bases not matched to a gene: 6. Germline V lookup: CDR1 SGHDT, CDR2 YYEEEE. Here the CDR3 DNA reads TGTGCCAGCAGCTTGGAGGGGGCCCATCGCTATGGCTACACCTTC. Translated: CASSLEGAHRYGYTF.

The J gene is TRBJ1-1, the V gene TRBV11-3, with D tentatively TRBD1 (6 bases). Germline CDR1 reads SGHNT; CDR2 reads YENEEA. The CDR3 loop spans 13 amino acids. With 2 bases removed from V and 3 bases from J, the gap between germline ends came to 7 bases. The CDR3 reads CASSLSGDTEAFF. In nucleotides, the CDR3 is TGTGCCAGCAGCTTATCAGGGGACACTGAAGCTTTCTTT.

The chain is built from TRBV5-6 and TRBJ2-3; D gene unclear. The length of the CDR3 is 13 residues. Trimming removed 0 bases from V and 2 bases from J, with 4 bases in between. Germline-derived CDR1 and CDR2 are SGHDT and YYEEEE. DNA for the CDR3: TGTGCCAGCAGCTTGGACACCACAGATACGCAGTATTTT. It specifies CASSLDTTDTQYF.

The chain uses TRBV6-4 and TRBJ1-2; D remains ambiguous. Germline loops: CDR1 MRHNA, CDR2 SNTAGT. The CDR3 has 13 residues. V lost 7 bases to trimming and J lost 8 bases, with 17 bases between them. In nucleotides, the CDR3 is TGTGCCAGCACTACGATCTCCGGGTTAGGCTACACCTTC. Protein sequence: CASTTISGLGYTF.

V is TRBV5-5 and J is TRBJ1-1; D perhaps matches TRBD1 (5 bases). The CDR3 is made up of 14 amino acids. Trimming shortened V by 0 bases and J by 4 bases, and 10 bases separated the two germline ends. From germline, CDR1 is SGHKS and CDR2 YYEKEE (reference sequence). CDR3 coding DNA: TGTGCCAGCAGCTTGGATGTAGGGGCCACTGAAGCTTTCTTT. As protein: CASSLDVGATEAFF.

The chain uses TRBV6-5 and TRBJ1-1, with 9 bases lining up with TRBD1. This CDR3 region has 15 residues. Trimming took 0 bases from V and 4 from J; bases not matched to a gene: 3. The V gene's germline CDR1 is MNHEY and CDR2 SVGAGI. The CDR3 DNA follows: TGTGCCAGCAGTTACTCGAGGGACAGGGTCACTGAAGCTTTCTTT. Its protein is CASSYSRDRVTEAFF.

The chain has TRBV9 and TRBJ2-7; TRBD2 is a possible D gene (6 bases). Germline values: CDR1 SGDLS, CDR2 YYNGEE. Trimming removed 0 bases from V and 2 bases from J, with 12 bases in between. The CDR3 covers 15 residues. In DNA form, the CDR3 reads TGTGCCAGCAGCGTAGACCCTAGCGAGACCTACGAGCAGTACTTC. Protein sequence: CASSVDPSETYEQYF.